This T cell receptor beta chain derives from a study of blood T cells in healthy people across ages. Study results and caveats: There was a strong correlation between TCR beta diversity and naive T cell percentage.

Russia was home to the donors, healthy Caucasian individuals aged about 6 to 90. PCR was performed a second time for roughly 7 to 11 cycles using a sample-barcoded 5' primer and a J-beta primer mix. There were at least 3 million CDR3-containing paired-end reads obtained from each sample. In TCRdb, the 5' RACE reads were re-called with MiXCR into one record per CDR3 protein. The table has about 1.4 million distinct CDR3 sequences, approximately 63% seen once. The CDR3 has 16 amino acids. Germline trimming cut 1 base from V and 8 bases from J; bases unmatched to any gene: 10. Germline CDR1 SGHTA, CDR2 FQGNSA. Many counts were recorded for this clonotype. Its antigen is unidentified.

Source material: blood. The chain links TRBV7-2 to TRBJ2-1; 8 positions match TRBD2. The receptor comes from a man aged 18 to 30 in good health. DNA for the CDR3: TGTGCCAGCAGCTTAGGGCAGCGACTAGCGTTGGATGAGCAGTTCTTC. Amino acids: CASSLGQRLALDEQFF.